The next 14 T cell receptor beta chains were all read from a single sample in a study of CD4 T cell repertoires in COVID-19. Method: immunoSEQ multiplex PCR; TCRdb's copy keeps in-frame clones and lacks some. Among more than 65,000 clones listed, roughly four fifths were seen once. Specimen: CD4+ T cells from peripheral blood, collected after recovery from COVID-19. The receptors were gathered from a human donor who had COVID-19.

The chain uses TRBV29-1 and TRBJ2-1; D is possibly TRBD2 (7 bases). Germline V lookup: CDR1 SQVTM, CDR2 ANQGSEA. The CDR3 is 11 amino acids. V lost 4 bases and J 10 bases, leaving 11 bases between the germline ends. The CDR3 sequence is CSVVGGDEQFF. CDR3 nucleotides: TGCAGCGTTGTAGGGGGGGACGAGCAGTTCTTC.

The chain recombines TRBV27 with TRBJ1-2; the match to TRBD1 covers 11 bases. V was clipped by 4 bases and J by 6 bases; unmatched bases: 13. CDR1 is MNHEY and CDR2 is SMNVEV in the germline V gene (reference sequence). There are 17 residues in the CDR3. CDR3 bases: TGTGCCAGCAGTTCCATAGGACAGGGGGCGCTGGCAGATGGCTACACCTTC. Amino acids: CASSSIGQGALADGYTF.

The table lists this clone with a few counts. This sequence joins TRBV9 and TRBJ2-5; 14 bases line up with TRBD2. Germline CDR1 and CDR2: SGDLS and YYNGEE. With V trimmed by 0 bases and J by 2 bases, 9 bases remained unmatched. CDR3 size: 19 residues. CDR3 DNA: TGTGCCAGCAGCGTAGCTACGGGAGGACTAGCGGGGGGACAAGAGACCCAGTACTTC. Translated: CASSVATGGLAGGQETQYF.

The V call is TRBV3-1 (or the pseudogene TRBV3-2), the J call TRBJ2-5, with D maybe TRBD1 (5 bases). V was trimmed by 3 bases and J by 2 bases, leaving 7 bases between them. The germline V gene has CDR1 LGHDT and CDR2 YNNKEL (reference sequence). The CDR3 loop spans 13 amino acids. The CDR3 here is CASSHGHQETQYF. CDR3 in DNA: TGTGCCAGCAGCCATGGACATCAAGAGACCCAGTACTTC.

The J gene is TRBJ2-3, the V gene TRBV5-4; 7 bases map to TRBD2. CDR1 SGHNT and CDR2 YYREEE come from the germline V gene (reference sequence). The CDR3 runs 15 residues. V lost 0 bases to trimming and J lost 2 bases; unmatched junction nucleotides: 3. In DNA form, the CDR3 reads TGTGCCAGCAGCTTGGAACTAGCGAACACAGATACGCAGTATTTT. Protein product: CASSLELANTDTQYF.

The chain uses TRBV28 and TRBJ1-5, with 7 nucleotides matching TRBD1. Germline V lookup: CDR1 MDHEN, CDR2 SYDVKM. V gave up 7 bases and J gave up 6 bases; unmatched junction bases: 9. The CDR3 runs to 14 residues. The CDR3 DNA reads TGTGCCAGCATGGTGACAGGGAGAACTCAGCCCCAGCATTTT. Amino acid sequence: CASMVTGRTQPQHF.

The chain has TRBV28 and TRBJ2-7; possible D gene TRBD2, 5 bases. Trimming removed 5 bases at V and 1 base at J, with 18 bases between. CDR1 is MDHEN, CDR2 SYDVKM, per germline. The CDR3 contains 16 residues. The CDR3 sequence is CASSPPFGEMSYEQYF. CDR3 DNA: TGTGCCAGCAGTCCCCCGTTCGGGGAGATGTCCTACGAGCAGTACTTC.

CDR3 coding DNA: TGTGCCTGGAGTGTACAAGGGGGTTTGGTGGCTTTCTTT. Translation: CAWSVQGGLVAFF. The rearrangement uses TRBV30 and TRBJ1-1, with D possibly matching TRBD1 (6 bases). CDR1 and CDR2 from the germline V gene are GTSNPN and SVGIG (reference sequence). Trimming removed 0 bases at V and 11 bases at J, with 16 bases between. The CDR3 is 13 amino acids.

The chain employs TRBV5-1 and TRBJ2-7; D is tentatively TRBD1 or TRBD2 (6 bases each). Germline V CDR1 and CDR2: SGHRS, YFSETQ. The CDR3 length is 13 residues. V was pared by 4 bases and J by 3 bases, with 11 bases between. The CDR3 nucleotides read TGCGCCAGCAGCGCGGGACAAAACTACGAGCAGTACTTC. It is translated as CASSAGQNYEQYF.

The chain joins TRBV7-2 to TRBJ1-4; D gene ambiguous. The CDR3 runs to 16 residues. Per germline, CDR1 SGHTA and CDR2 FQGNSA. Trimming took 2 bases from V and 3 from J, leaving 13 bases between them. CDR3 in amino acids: CASSLMVPGSNEKLFF. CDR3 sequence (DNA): TGTGCCAGCAGCTTAATGGTCCCAGGTTCTAATGAAAAACTGTTTTTT.

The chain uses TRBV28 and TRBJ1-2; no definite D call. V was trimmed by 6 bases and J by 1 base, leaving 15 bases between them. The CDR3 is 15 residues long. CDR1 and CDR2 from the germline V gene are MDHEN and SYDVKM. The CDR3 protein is CASRGGPNLNYGYTF. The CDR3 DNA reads TGTGCCAGCAGGGGAGGACCGAACCTTAACTATGGCTACACCTTC.

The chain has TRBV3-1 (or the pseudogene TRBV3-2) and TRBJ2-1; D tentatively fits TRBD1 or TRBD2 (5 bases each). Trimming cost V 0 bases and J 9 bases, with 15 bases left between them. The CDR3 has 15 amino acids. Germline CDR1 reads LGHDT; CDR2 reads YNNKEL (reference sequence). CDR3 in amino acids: CASSQDLAGPGEQFF. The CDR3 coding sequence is TGTGCCAGCAGCCAAGACCTAGCAGGGCCGGGTGAGCAGTTCTTC.

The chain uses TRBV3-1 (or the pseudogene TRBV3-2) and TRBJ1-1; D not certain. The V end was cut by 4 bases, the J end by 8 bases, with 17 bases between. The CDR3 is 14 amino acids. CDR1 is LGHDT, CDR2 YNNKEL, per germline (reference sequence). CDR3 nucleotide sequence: TGTGCCAGCAGCCGTTCGCCCCGGGTGGCAGAAGCTTTCTTT. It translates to CASSRSPRVAEAFF.

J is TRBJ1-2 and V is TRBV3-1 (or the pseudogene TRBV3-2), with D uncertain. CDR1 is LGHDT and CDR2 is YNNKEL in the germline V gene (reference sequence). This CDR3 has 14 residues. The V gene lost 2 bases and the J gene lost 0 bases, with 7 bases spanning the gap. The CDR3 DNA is TGTGCCAGCAGCCAATTGGTAGCTAACTATGGCTACACCTTC. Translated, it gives CASSQLVANYGYTF.